The 15 T cell receptor beta chains below all came from one sample that was sequenced in a study of blood T cell repertoires in COVID-19. TCRdb keeps only in-frame clones here, not all; method: immunoSEQ multiplex PCR. The table has about 140,000 clones, over 80% seen once. Sequencing used peripheral blood. All receptors come from a woman between 50 and 59 years old with acute or convalescent COVID-19.

The chain couples TRBV2 to TRBJ2-3; 11 nucleotides match TRBD2. Losses at the gene ends were 6 bases for V and 4 bases for J; bases not matched to a gene: 6. Germline CDR1 and CDR2: SNHLY and FYNNEI. CDR3 length: 15 amino acids. The CDR3 coding sequence is TGTGCCAGCAGCGCCGCTAGCGGGGGGCCAGATACGCAGTATTTT. It translates to CASSAASGGPDTQYF.

The chain recombines TRBV15 with TRBJ1-5; 8 nucleotides line up with TRBD1. Germline CDR1 reads LNHNV; CDR2 reads YYDKDF (reference sequence). The ends lost 1 base at V and 4 bases at J; junction bases unmatched: 6. There are 16 residues in the CDR3. The CDR3 spells CATSRGGQAMNQPQHF. The CDR3 coding sequence is TGTGCCACCAGCAGAGGGGGACAGGCGATGAATCAGCCCCAGCATTTT.

The chain uses TRBV5-1 and TRBJ1-3, with D perhaps matching TRBD1 (5 bases). Trimming took off 5 bases at V and 4 bases at J, with 13 bases between the two ends. The V gene's germline CDR1 is SGHRS and CDR2 YFSETQ. This CDR3 contains 14 residues. The CDR3 DNA sequence: TGCGCCAGCAGGAACGGGGGTTCAGGAAACACCATATATTTT. It codes for CASRNGGSGNTIYF.

V usage is TRBV5-4 and J usage is TRBJ1-4; D might be TRBD1 (5 bases). Trimming took 5 bases from V and 2 from J, leaving 10 bases between them. Germline V gene lookup returns CDR1 SGHNT and CDR2 YYREEE (reference sequence). The CDR3 loop spans 14 amino acids. The CDR3 coding sequence is TGTGCCAGCAGTCCGGGGGGGACTAATGAAAAACTGTTTTTT. Translated, it gives CASSPGGTNEKLFF.

The table lists this clone with a few counts. V usage is TRBV5-1 and J usage is TRBJ2-7; 7 bases align to TRBD1. This CDR3 contains 14 residues. V lost 3 bases and J lost 3; bases outside the gene matches: 6. CDR1 is SGHRS, CDR2 YFSETQ, per germline. DNA of the CDR3: TGCGCCAGCAGCTCCGGACAGGCCTTCTACGAGCAGTACTTC. Translation gives CASSSGQAFYEQYF.

The rearrangement joins TRBV19 to TRBJ2-1, with TRBD2 as a possible D gene (6 bases). The CDR3 has 17 amino acids. CDR1 is LNHDA and CDR2 is SQIVND in the germline V gene (reference sequence). V was shortened by 3 bases and J by 6 bases, with 21 bases between the two germline ends. DNA for the CDR3: TGTGCCAGTAGTATCAACCTCGGAGGGGTCGTCGGCAATGAGCAGTTCTTC. Translation gives CASSINLGGVVGNEQFF.

V is TRBV19 and J is TRBJ1-2; 8 nucleotides agree with TRBD1. There are 15 residues in the CDR3. Germline loops: CDR1 LNHDA, CDR2 SQIVND (reference sequence). V lost 4 bases, J lost 4 bases, and 8 bases stayed unmatched. CDR3 in amino acids: CASSTTGGFSYGYTF. CDR3 coding DNA: TGTGCCAGTAGTACCACAGGGGGGTTTTCCTATGGCTACACCTTC.

The chain is built from TRBV10-1 and TRBJ1-3; unclear D gene. Looked up from germline, CDR1 is WNHNN and CDR2 is SYGVQD (reference sequence). The CDR3 spans 14 residues. Trimming stripped 11 bases from V and 2 bases from J, with 16 bases between. The CDR3 here is CARRKERAGNTIYF. The CDR3 bases are TGCGCCCGGCGCAAAGAGAGGGCTGGAAACACCATATATTTT.

This clone was found once. The rearrangement links TRBV10-1 to TRBJ2-5; D is uncertain. The V gene lost 1 base and the J gene lost 4 bases, with 16 bases spanning the gap. CDR1 WNHNN and CDR2 SYGVQD come from the germline V gene (reference sequence). The CDR3 loop spans 16 amino acids. The CDR3 is CASSELGQVARETQYF. In DNA, the CDR3 is TGCGCCAGCAGTGAGTTGGGCCAGGTGGCCCGAGAGACCCAGTACTTC.

The J gene is TRBJ1-2, the V gene TRBV30; 7 positions match TRBD1. Germline V gene sequence: CDR1 GTSNPN, CDR2 SVGIG (reference sequence). Trimming cost V 4 bases and J 7 bases; bases outside gene matches: 12. The CDR3 has 14 amino acids. Written as DNA, the CDR3 is TGTGCCTGGACCGAGACAGGGTGGTGGCTTGGCTACACCTTC. Protein: CAWTETGWWLGYTF.

This chain uses TRBV5-1 with TRBJ1-2; tentative D call: TRBD1 (5 bases). CDR1 SGHRS and CDR2 YFSETQ come from the germline V gene. Trimming left V 4 bases short and J 8 bases short, with 18 bases between. This CDR3 comprises 14 residues. In DNA, the CDR3 is TGCGCCAGCAGCAAAACGGGGGGTGAACTGGGCTACACCTTC. This encodes CASSKTGGELGYTF.

V gene TRBV11-2 combines with J gene TRBJ1-6; 7 bases map to TRBD1. CDR3 length: 16 amino acids. Per the germline V gene, CDR1 is SGHAT and CDR2 is FQNNGV. Losses at the gene ends were 6 bases for V and 5 bases for J; bases not matched to a gene: 10. CDR3 sequence: CASRPIKGQNNSPLHF. CDR3 nucleotide sequence: TGTGCCAGCAGGCCGATAAAGGGACAGAATAATTCACCCCTCCACTTT.

The chain has TRBV12-3 or TRBV12-4 and TRBJ1-6; TRBD1 might be the D (5 bases). The CDR3 runs 13 residues. V was pared by 5 bases and J by 9 bases, with 11 bases between. For the CDR3, the DNA is TGTGCCAGCAGTCCCAGTAGGGGTTCACCCCTCCACTTT. Translating gives CASSPSRGSPLHF.

For the CDR3, the DNA is TGTGCCACCAGTGATTTGGGACAGGGTAGGAACGAGCAGTACTTC. Translated, it gives CATSDLGQGRNEQYF. V gene TRBV24-1 combines with J gene TRBJ2-7; 8 bases align to TRBD1. Germline lookup yields CDR1 KGHDR and CDR2 SFDVKD. The CDR3 consists of 15 residues. V gave up 0 bases and J gave up 5 bases; unmatched junction bases: 5.

The V and J genes are TRBV6-5 and TRBJ1-4; D gene unclear. Germline CDR1 reads MNHEY; CDR2 reads SVGAGI. The V end was cut by 6 bases, the J end by 0 bases, with 11 bases between. CDR3 length equals 15 residues. The CDR3 spells CASRGRASTNEKLFF. The DNA of the CDR3 is TGTGCCAGCAGGGGGAGGGCCTCAACTAATGAAAAACTGTTTTTT.